This TCR beta chain was retrieved from a study of post-analysis software for immune sequencing data (dated by TCRdb to between 2014 and 2016). Concerning the study at large: Disease courses on record covered relapsing-remitting, secondary progressive and progressive-relapsing multiple sclerosis, though some patients had no subtype annotation. Patient repertoires were compared against roughly 12 previously published healthy control repertoires from donors aged about 6 to 27 years. A subset of samples was prepared in parallel using single-end sample barcoding, then pooled and co-amplified after Illumina adapter ligation.

TCR beta repertoires were profiled from peripheral blood of over 10 young patients with multiple sclerosis to demonstrate the VDJtools post-analysis software. The multiple sclerosis patients were children and adolescents between 6 and 15 years of age. The table lists this clonotype with a few counts. What antigen it recognizes has not been identified. Per-base qualities were not stored, and no clone one base away is much larger. Libraries were made using PCR. This sample was sequenced with an Illumina HiSeq 2500. To reduce PCR and sequencing biases, unique molecular identifiers were built into the TCR beta cDNA libraries. Per 1 to 10 million input T cells, some 500,000 cDNA molecules were obtained, such that each molecule approximated one T cell. The patient libraries were prepared and sequenced using the same protocol as the earlier healthy control dataset. Within a given batch, samples were prepared together, multiplexed and sequenced on the same HiSeq lane. Processing in the source paper ran as follows. Raw barcoded reads were processed with MIGEC, discarding single-read molecular identifier groups before consensus assembly and CDR3 extraction. Clonotype tables were post-analysed with VDJtools, and diversity was normalized by down-sampling all datasets to the smallest sample size. In repertoire overlap clustering, CDR3 amino acid sequences, but not nucleotide sequences, were matched to correct batch-related cross-sample contamination. Clones were called with MiXCR by TCRdb after fastp trimmed the public reads at Q25, and only in-frame beta chains were retained. CDR3 protein duplicates are merged, each entry listing the most common genes and DNA. TCRdb's processing, not the study's, gives the V and J calls here. This sample has fewer than 850,000 distinct CDR3 sequences in its table, and around 27% of those were observed once. 0.56% of the sample is held by the ten biggest clonotypes.

The CDR1 and CDR2 encoded by the germline V gene are SGHRS and YFSETQ. Compared with germline, V lacks 0 bases and J lacks 7 bases; bases without a gene match: 4. Counted from cysteine to phenylalanine, this CDR3 has 14 amino acids. CDR3 DNA only is kept here, 42 bases in frame from base 1. Findings and caveats that apply to the study as a whole: About five TRBV segments, including TRBV5-6, TRBV5-1 and TRBV20-1, were significantly more frequent in patients than controls. Multiple sclerosis patients had significantly lower normalized Chao1 diversity than controls, a result that suggests substantial peripheral T-cell clonal expansion. Direct clustering with F measure showed strong co-clustering of samples prepared in the same batch, prompting a batch-effect correction. The multiple sclerosis patient group was slightly younger than the control group.

The sample consisted of blood. This clonotype was sampled from a girl aged 5 to 17 with multiple sclerosis. The chain links TRBV5-1 with TRBJ2-1; TRBD2 agrees with 7 junctional bases. The DNA reads TGCGCCAGCAGCTTGGGGCCAGCGGGGAATGAGCAGTTCTTC. Its protein product is CASSLGPAGNEQFF.